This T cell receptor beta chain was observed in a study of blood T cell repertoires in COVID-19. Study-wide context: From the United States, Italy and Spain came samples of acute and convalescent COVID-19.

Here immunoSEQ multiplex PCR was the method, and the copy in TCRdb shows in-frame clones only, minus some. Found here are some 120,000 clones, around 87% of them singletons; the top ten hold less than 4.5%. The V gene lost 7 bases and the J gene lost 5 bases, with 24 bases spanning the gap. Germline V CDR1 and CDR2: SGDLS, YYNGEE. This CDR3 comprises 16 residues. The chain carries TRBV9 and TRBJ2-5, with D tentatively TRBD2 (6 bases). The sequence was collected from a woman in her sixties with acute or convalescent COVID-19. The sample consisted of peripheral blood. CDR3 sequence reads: CASSPNGGSLGETQYF. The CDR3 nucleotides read TGTGCCAGCTCTCCGAACGGGGGATCACTTGGGGAGACCCAGTACTTC.